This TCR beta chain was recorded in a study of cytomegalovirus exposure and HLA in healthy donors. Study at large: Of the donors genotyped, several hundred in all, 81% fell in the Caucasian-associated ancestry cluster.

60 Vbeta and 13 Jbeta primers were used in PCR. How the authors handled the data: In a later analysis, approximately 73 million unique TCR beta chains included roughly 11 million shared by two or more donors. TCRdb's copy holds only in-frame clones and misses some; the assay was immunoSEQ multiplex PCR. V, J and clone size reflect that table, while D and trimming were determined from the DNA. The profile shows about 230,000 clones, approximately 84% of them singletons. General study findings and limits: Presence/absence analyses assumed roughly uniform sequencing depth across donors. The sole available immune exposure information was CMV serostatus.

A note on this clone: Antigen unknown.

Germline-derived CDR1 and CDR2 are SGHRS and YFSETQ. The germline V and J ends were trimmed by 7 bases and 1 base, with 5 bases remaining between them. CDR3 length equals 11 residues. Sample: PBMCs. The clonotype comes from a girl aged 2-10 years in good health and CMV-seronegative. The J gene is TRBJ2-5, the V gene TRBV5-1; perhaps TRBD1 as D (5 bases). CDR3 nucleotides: TGCGCCAGCGGGGCCCAAGAGACCCAGTACTTC. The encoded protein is CASGAQETQYF.